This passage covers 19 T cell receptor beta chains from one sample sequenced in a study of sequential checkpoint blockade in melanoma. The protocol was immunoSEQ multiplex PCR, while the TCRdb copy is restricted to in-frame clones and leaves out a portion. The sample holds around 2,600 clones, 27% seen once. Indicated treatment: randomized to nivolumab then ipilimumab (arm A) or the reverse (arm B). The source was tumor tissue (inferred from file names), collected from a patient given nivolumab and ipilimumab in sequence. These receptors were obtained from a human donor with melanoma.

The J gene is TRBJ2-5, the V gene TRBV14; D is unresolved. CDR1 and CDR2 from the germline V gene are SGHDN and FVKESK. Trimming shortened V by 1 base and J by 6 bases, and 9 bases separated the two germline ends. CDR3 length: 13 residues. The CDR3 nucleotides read TGTGCCAGCAGCCAAGCTGTGTTGAAGACCCAGTACTTC. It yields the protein CASSQAVLKTQYF.

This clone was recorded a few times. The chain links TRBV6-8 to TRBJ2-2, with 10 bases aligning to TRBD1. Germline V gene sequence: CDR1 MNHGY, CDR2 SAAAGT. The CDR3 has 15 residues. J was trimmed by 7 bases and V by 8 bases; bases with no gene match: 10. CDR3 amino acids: CASGRTGGENGELFF. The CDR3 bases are TGTGCCAGCGGCAGGACAGGGGGAGAGAACGGGGAGCTGTTTTTT.

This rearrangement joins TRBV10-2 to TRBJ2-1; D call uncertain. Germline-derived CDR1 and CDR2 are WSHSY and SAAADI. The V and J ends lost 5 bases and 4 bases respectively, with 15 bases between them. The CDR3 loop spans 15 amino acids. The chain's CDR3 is CASSPNLGPYNEQFF. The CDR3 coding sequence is TGCGCCAGCAGTCCTAATTTAGGGCCTTACAATGAGCAGTTCTTC.

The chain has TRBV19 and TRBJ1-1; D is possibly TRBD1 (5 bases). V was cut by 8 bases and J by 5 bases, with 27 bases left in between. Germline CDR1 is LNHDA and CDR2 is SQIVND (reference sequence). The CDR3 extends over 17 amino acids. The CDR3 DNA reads TGTGCCAGTCGCACCTCCCGGGGGGGTTTGGCTAATACTGAAGCTTTCTTT. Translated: CASRTSRGGLANTEAFF.

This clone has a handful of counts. The CDR3 spells CASSGSLSDTQYF. The CDR3 DNA sequence: TGTGCCAGCAGCGGGAGCCTATCAGATACGCAGTATTTT. This chain links TRBV9 with TRBJ2-3, with no clear D. From germline, CDR1 is SGDLS and CDR2 YYNGEE. The CDR3 length is 13 residues. V lost 3 bases to trimming and J lost 4 bases, with 9 bases between them.

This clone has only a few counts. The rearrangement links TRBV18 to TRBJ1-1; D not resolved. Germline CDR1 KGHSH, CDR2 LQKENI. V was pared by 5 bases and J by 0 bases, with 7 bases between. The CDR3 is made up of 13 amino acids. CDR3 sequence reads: CASSLDLNTEAFF. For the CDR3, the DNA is TGTGCCAGCTCATTAGACCTGAACACTGAAGCTTTCTTT.

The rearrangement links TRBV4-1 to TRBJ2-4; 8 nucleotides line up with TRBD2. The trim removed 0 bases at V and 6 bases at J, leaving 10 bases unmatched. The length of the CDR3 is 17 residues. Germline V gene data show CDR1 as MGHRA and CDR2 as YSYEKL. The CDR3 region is CASSQERAGALLNIQYF. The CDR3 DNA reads TGCGCCAGCAGCCAAGAACGAGCGGGGGCCCTCCTAAACATTCAGTACTTC.

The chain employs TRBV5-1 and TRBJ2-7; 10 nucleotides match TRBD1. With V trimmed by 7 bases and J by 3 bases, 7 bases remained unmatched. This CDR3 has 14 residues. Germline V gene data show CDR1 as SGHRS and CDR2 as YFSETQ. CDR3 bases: TGCGCCAGCGGCAAGGGACAGGGGTTCTACGAGCAGTACTTC. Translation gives CASGKGQGFYEQYF.

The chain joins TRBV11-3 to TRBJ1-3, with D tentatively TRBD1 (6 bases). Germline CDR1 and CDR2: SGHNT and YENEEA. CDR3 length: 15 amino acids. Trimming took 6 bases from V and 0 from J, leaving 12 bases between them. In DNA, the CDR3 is TGTGCCAGCAGATCCACAGGGAGCTCTGGAAACACCATATATTTT. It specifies CASRSTGSSGNTIYF.

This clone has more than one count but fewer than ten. In DNA form, the CDR3 reads TGTGCCAGCAGTGAGTCCAGGGGAGGTGAGCAGTTCTTC. Amino acid sequence: CASSESRGGEQFF. The chain uses TRBV27 and TRBJ2-1; D tentatively reads TRBD1 or TRBD2 (6 bases each). V was cut by 5 bases and J by 9 bases, with 14 bases left in between. The CDR3 extends over 13 amino acids. CDR1 MNHEY and CDR2 SMNVEV come from the germline V gene (reference sequence).

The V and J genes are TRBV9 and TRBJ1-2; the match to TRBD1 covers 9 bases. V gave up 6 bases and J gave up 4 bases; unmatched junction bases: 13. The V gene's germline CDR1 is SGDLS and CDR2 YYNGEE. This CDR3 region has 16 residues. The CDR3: CASTDPLQGAGYGYTF. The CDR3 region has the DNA TGTGCCAGCACCGACCCCCTACAGGGGGCGGGCTATGGCTACACCTTC.

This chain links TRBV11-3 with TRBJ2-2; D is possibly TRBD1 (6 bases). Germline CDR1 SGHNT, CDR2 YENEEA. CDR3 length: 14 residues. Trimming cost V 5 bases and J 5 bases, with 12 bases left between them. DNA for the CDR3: TGTGCCAGCAGCCATTCACAGGGAACCGGGGAGCTGTTTTTT. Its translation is CASSHSQGTGELFF. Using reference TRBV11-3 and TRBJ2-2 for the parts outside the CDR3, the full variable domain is EAGVVQSPRYKIIEKKQPVAFWCNPISGHNTLYWYLQNLGQGPELLIRYENEEAVDDSQLPKDRFSAERLKGVDSTLKIQPAELGDSAVYLCASSHSQGTGELFFGEGSRLTVL.

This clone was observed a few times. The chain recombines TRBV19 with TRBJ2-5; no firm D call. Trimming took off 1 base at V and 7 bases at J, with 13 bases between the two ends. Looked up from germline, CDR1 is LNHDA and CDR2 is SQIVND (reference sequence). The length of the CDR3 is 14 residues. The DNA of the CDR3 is TGTGCCAGTAGTATAGCGGGTCTAGGTGGGACCCAGTACTTC. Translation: CASSIAGLGGTQYF.

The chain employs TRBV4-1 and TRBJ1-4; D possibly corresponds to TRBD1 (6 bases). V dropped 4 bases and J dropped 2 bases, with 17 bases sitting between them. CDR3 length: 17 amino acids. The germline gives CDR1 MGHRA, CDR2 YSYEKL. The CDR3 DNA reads TGCGCCAGCAGCCCCGGAGGGGGGGGCGGCACTAATGAAAAACTGTTTTTT. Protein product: CASSPGGGGGTNEKLFF.

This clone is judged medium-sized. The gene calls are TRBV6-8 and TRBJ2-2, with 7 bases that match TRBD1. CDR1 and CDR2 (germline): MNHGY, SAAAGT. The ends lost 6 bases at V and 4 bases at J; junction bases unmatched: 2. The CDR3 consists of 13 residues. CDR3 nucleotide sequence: TGTGCCAGCAGCGACAGGGCCACCGGGGAGCTGTTTTTT. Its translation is CASSDRATGELFF.

CDR3 sequence reads: CASSYSGGTGTGGTNEKLFF. Written as DNA, the CDR3 is TGTGCCAGCAGTTACTCGGGGGGAACCGGGACAGGGGGAACTAATGAAAAACTGTTTTTT. The V call is TRBV6-8, the J call TRBJ1-4; 11 bases agree with TRBD1. The V gene end was trimmed by 0 bases and the J gene end by 1 base; junction bases not matched to a gene: 10. This CDR3 has 20 residues. Germline CDR1 MNHGY, CDR2 SAAAGT.

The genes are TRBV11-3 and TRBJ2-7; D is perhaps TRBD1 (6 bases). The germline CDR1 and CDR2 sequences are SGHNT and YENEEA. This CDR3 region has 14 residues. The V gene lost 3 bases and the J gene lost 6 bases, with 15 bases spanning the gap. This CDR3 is CASSLGPTGSEQYF. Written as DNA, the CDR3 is TGTGCCAGCAGCTTGGGGCCCACAGGGAGCGAGCAGTACTTC.

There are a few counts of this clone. CDR3: CASSLLGRSSYNEQFF. The CDR3 DNA reads TGTGCCAGCAGCTTATTAGGGCGGAGCTCCTACAATGAGCAGTTCTTC. The V call is TRBV7-7, the J call TRBJ2-1; unclear D gene. There are 16 residues in the CDR3. Trimming stripped 2 bases from V and 0 bases from J, with 11 bases between. Per germline, CDR1 SSHAT and CDR2 FNYEAQ (reference sequence). Combining the CDR3 with reference TRBV7-7 and TRBJ2-1 gives the whole variable domain GAGVSQSPRYKVTKRGQDVTLRCDPISSHATLYWYQQALGQGPEFLTYFNYEAQPDKSGLPSDRFSAERPEGSISTLTIQRTEQRDSAMYRCASSLLGRSSYNEQFFGPGTRLTVL.

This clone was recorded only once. CDR3 in DNA: TGTGCCAGCAGCCAAGGAGGCCGAGAGACCCAGTACTTC. Protein sequence: CASSQGGRETQYF. This chain connects TRBV14 to TRBJ2-5; D is ambiguous. This CDR3 spans 13 amino acids. V lost 1 base, J lost 4 bases, and 7 bases lay in between. Per germline, CDR1 SGHDN and CDR2 FVKESK.